Here is one TCR beta chain with its context. Treatment noted: roughly 18 received Ad26.COV2.S at low or high dose, single or two shots; roughly five received placebo; per-sample allocation not given. On day 63 after the first injection, vaccine and placebo recipients gave samples. This entry belongs to a study of Ad26.COV2.S vaccination and SARS-CoV-2 variants. Produced via immunoSEQ multiplex PCR; TCRdb's table is partial and in-frame only. The sample lists approximately 300,000 clones; roughly 84% were seen once. Sample: peripheral blood, taken in a trial of Ad26.COV2.S vaccine versus placebo. This sequence originates from a person between 18 and 65 years old who received the Ad26.COV2.S COVID-19 vaccine or a placebo.

In nucleotides, the CDR3 is TGTGCCAGCAGCTTGGCTCCTGACAGGGGGAGCACAGATACGCAGTATTTT. Protein sequence: CASSLAPDRGSTDTQYF. V and J are TRBV5-4 and TRBJ2-3; 9 bases line up with TRBD1. The CDR3 is made up of 17 amino acids. V lost 0 bases to trimming and J lost 0 bases; unmatched junction nucleotides: 5. The germline gives CDR1 SGHNT, CDR2 YYREEE (reference sequence).